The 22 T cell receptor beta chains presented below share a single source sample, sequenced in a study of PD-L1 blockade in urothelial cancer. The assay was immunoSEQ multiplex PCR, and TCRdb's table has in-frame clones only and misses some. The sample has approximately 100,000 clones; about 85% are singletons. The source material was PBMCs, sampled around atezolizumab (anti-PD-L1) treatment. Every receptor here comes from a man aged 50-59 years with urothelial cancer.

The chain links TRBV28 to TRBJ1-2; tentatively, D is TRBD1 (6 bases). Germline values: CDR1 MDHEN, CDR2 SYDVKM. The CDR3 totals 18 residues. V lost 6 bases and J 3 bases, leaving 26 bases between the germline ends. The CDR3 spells CASRPLLDKGDTHYGYTF. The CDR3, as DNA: TGTGCCAGCAGACCGCTTTTAGATAAAGGGGACACCCACTATGGCTACACCTTC.

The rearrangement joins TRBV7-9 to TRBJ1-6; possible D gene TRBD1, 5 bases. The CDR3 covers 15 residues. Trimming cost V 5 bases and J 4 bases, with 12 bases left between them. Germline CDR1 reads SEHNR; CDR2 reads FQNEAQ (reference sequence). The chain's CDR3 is CASSDGHFYNSPLHF. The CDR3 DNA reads TGTGCCAGCAGCGACGGACATTTTTATAATTCACCCCTCCACTTT.

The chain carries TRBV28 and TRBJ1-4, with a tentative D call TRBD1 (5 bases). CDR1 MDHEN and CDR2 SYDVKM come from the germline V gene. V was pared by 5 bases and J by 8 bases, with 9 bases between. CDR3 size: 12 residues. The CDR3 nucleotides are TGTGCCAGCAGTAAGGGGAGGGAAAAACTGTTTTTT. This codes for CASSKGREKLFF.

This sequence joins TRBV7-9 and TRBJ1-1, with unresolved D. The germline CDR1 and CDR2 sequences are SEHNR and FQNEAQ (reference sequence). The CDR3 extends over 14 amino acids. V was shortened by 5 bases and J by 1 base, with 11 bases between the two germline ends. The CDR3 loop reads CASSLNPGNTEAFF. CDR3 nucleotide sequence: TGTGCCAGCAGCCTAAATCCCGGGAACACTGAAGCTTTCTTT.

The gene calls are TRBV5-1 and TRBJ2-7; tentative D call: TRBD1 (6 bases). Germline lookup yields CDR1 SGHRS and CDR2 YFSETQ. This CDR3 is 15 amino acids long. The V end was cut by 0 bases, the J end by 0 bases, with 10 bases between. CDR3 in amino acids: CASSLAGTSSYEQYF. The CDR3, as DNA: TGCGCCAGCAGCTTGGCCGGGACAAGCTCCTACGAGCAGTACTTC.

The CDR3 coding sequence is TGTGCCTGGAGTCCCTACCAGGGTAACCAGCCCCAGCATTTT. Translating gives CAWSPYQGNQPQHF. The V gene is TRBV30, the J gene TRBJ1-5, with D perhaps TRBD1 (5 bases). The germline CDR1 and CDR2 sequences are GTSNPN and SVGIG (reference sequence). This CDR3 contains 14 residues. Trimming took 2 bases from V and 7 from J, leaving 15 bases between them.

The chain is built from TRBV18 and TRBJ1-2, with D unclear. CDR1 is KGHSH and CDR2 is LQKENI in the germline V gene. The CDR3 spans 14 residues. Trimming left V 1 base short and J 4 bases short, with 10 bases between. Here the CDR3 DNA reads TGTGCCAGCTCACCACGTGAGGGTACCTATGGCTACACCTTC. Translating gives CASSPREGTYGYTF.

Written as DNA, the CDR3 is TGTGCCAGCAGCAAAGCTTTAGGGCCTTCGGGACTAGCGGGCCTCCATGGGGAGACCCAGTACTTC. Encoded protein: CASSKALGPSGLAGLHGETQYF. The chain couples TRBV21-1 to TRBJ2-5; the table calls TRBD2, which could not be checked here. TRBV21-1 is a documented pseudogene. The CDR3 is made up of 22 amino acids.

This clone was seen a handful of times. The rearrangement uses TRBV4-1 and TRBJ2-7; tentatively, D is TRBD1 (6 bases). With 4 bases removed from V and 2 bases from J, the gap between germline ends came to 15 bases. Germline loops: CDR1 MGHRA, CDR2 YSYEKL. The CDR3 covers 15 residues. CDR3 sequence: CASSLGGHQPYEQYF. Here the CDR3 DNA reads TGCGCCAGCAGCCTTGGGGGACACCAGCCCTACGAGCAGTACTTC.

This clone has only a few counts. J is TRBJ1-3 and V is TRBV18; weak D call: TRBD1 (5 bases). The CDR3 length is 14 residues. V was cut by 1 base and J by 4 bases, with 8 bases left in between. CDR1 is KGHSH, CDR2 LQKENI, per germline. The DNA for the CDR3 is TGTGCCAGCTCACCACTCAAGGGGGGAAACACCATATATTTT. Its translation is CASSPLKGGNTIYF.

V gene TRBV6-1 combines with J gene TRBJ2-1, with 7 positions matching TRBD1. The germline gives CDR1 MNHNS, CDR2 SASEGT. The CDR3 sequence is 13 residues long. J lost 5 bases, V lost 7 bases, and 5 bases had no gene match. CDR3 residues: CASTRQGHNEQFF. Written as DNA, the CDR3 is TGTGCCAGCACTAGACAGGGCCACAATGAGCAGTTCTTC.

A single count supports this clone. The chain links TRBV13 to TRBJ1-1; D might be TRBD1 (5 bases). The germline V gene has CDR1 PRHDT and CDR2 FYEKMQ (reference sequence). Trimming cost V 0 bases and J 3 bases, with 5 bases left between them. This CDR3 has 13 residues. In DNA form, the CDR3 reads TGTGCCAGCAGCTTAGGGGGGCACACTGAAGCTTTCTTT. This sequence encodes CASSLGGHTEAFF.

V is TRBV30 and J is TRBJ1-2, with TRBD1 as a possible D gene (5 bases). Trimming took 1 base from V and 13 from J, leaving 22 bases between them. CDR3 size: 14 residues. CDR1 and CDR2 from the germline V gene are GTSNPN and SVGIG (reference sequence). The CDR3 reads CAWSGYPGTSSGTF. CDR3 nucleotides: TGTGCCTGGAGTGGTTACCCCGGGACTTCATCCGGCACCTTC.

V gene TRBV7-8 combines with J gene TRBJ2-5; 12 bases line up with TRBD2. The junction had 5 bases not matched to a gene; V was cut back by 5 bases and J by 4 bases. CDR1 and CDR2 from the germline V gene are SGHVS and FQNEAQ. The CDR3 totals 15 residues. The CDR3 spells CASSPSSGRAETQYF. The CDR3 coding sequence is TGTGCCAGCAGCCCCTCTAGCGGGAGGGCAGAGACCCAGTACTTC.

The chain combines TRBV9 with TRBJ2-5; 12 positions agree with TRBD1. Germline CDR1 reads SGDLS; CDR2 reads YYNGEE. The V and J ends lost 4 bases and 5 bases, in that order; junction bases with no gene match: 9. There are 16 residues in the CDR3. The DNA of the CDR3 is TGTGCCAGCAGCCCTGGGACAGGGGGCGGAGGCGAGACCCAGTACTTC. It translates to CASSPGTGGGGETQYF.

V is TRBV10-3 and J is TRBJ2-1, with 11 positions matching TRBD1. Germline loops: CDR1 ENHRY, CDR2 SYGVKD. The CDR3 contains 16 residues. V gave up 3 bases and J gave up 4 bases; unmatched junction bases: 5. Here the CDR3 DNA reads TGTGCCATCAGTGACCCCCGGGACAGGGGGTACAATGAGCAGTTCTTC. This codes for CAISDPRDRGYNEQFF.

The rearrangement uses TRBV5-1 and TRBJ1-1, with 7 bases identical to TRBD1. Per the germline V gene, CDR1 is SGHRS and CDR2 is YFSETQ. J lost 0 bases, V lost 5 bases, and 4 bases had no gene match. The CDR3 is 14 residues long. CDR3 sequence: CASRSTGLNTEAFF. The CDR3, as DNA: TGCGCCAGCAGATCGACAGGGCTGAACACTGAAGCTTTCTTT.

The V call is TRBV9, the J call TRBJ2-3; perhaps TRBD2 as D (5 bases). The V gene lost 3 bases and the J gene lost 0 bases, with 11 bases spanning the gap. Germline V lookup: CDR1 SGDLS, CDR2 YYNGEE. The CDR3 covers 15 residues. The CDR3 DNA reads TGTGCCAGCAGCGCTAGAGGGTTTAGCACAGATACGCAGTATTTT. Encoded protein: CASSARGFSTDTQYF.

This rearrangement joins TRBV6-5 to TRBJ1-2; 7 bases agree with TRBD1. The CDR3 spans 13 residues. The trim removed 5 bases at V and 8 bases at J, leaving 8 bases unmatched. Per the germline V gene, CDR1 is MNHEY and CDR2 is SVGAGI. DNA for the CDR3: TGTGCCAGCAGTAGACAGGGATTTGGGGGCTACACCTTC. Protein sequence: CASSRQGFGGYTF.

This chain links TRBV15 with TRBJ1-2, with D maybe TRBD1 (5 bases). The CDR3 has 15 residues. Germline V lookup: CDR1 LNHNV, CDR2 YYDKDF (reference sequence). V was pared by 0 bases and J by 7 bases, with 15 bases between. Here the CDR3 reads CATSRDNTGVGGYTF. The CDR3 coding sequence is TGTGCCACCAGCAGAGATAATACGGGGGTGGGTGGCTACACCTTC.

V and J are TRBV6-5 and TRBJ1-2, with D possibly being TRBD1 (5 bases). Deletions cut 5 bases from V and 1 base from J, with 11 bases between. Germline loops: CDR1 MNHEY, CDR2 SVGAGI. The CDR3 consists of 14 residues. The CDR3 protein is CASSTTTVNYGYTF. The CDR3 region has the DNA TGTGCCAGCAGTACAACGACAGTTAACTATGGCTACACCTTC.

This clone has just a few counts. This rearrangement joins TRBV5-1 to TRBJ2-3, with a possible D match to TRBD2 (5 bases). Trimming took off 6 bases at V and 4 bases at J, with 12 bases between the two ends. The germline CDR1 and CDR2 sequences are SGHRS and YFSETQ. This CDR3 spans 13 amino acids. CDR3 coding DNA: TGCGCCAGCAACCTCCTAGCCTCAGATACGCAGTATTTT. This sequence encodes CASNLLASDTQYF.